This T cell receptor beta chain derives from a study of shared clonotypes between healthy human individuals. This CDR3 contains 18 residues. Trimming removed 5 bases at V and 3 bases at J, with 24 bases between. The germline gives CDR1 MDHEN, CDR2 SYDVKM. Method: immunoSEQ multiplex PCR; TCRdb's copy keeps in-frame clones and lacks some. This sample has 1 million to 1.3 million clones; approximately 78% occur once, and the top ten carry around 0.61%. This clone was observed once. The sequence derives from a man between 18 and 29 years old in good health. Some clones in this sample may be carry-over from other donors' samples. Sequencing used memory CD4+ T cells from PBMCs. Noted subset: CD45RA-negative fraction. J is TRBJ2-3 and V is TRBV28, with a tentative D call TRBD1 (7 bases). This CDR3 reads CASSVSPSRRGRTDTQYF. The CDR3 DNA reads as TGTGCCAGCAGTGTCTCACCTTCGAGGAGGGGGCGGACAGATACGCAGTATTTT. Combining the CDR3 with reference TRBV28 and TRBJ2-3 gives the whole variable domain DVKVTQSSRYLVKRTGEKVFLECVQDMDHENMFWYRQDPGLGLRLIYFSYDVKMKEKGDIPEGYSVSREKKERFSLILESASTNQTSMYLCASSVSPSRRGRTDTQYFGPGTRLTVL.